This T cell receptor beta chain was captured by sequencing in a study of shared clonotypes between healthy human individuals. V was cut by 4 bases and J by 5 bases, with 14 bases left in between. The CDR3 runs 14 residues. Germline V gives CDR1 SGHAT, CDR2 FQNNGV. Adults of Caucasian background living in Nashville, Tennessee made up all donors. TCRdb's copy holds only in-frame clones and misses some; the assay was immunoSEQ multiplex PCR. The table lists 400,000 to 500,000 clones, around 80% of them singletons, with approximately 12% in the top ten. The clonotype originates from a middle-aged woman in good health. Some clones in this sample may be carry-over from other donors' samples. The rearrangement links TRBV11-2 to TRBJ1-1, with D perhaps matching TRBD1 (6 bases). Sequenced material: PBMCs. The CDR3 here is CASSSTQGRTEAFF. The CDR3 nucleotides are TGTGCCAGCAGCTCTACTCAGGGGAGGACTGAAGCTTTCTTT.